Here is one T cell receptor (beta chain) with its context. TCRdb's copy holds only in-frame clones and misses some; the assay was immunoSEQ multiplex PCR. The data contain about 26,000 clones, 92% of them singletons. This CDR3 is 15 amino acids long. Trimming took off 0 bases at V and 9 bases at J, with 17 bases between the two ends. The data are from a study of blood T cell repertoires in COVID-19. This rearrangement joins TRBV23-1 to TRBJ2-5; D unclear. TRBV23-1 is marked as an open reading frame, function uncertain. The receptor was derived from a human donor in a cohort sampled during active COVID-19. Sequenced input: peripheral blood. Here the CDR3 reads CASSQSIHRKSSQYF. The CDR3 DNA reads as TGCGCCAGCAGTCAATCGATACACAGAAAGTCGTCCCAGTACTTC.